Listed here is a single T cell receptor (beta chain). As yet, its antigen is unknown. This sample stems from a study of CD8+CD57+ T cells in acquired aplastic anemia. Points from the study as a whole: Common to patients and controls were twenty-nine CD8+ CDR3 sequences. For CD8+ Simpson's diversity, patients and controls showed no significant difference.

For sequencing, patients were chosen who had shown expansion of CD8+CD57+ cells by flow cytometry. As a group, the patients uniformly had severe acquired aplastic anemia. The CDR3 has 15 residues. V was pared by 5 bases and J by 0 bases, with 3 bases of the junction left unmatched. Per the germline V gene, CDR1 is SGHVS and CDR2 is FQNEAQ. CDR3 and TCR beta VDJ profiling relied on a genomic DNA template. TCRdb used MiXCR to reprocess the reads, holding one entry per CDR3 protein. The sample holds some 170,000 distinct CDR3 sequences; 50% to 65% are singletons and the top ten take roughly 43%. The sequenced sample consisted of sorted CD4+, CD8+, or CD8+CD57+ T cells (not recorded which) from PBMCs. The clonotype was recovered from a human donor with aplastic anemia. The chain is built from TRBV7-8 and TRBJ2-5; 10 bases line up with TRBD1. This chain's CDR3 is CASSPGQGHQETQYF. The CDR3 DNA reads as TGTGCCAGCAGCCCGGGACAGGGGCACCAAGAGACCCAGTACTTC.